Shown below are 9 T cell receptor beta chains from a single sample sequenced in a study of B cell selection in AIRE deficiency. Regulatory T cells were sorted as CD4+CD25hiCD127low/negative. Libraries were prepared by immunoSEQ multiplex PCR; TCRdb keeps only in-frame clonotypes and omits some of them. The sample consists of over 15,000 clones, 85% to 95% of them appearing once. Sequenced: CD4+CD25+ Tregs sorted from PBMCs. The receptors here all came from a human donor in good health.

V gene TRBV5-6 combines with J gene TRBJ1-1; the D is unclear. The CDR3 covers 13 residues. Trimming shortened V by 1 base and J by 4 bases, and 8 bases separated the two germline ends. Germline-derived CDR1 and CDR2 are SGHDT and YYEEEE. The CDR3 DNA reads as TGTGCCAGCAGCTTGAGAATAGGCACTGAAGCTTTCTTT. Residues: CASSLRIGTEAFF.

The rearrangement links TRBV11-2 to TRBJ2-3; unclear D gene. This CDR3 spans 14 amino acids. The germline V gene has CDR1 SGHAT and CDR2 FQNNGV. The V end lost 0 bases, the J end lost 3 bases, and 7 bases lay between the germline ends. This chain's CDR3 is CASSLDPATDTQYF. CDR3 bases: TGTGCCAGCAGCTTAGATCCGGCTACAGATACGCAGTATTTT. Full variable domain (missing parts from reference TRBV11-2 and TRBJ2-3): EAGVAQSPRYKIIEKRQSVAFWCNPISGHATLYWYQQILGQGPKLLIQFQNNGVVDDSQLPKDRFSAERLKGVDSTLKIQPAKLEDSAVYLCASSLDPATDTQYFGPGTRLTVL.

Turning to this clone: Additional DNA sequences in this sample encode the identical CDR3. The chain is built from TRBV5-1 and TRBJ1-4; D gene unclear. Germline V CDR1 and CDR2: SGHRS, YFSETQ. CDR3 size: 15 residues. Trimming removed 3 bases from V and 7 bases from J, with 16 bases in between. The CDR3 sequence: CASSSQSRGGEKLFF. Written as DNA, the CDR3 is TGCGCCAGCAGCTCACAATCACGGGGAGGTGAAAAACTGTTTTTT.

This clone was picked up one time. The chain links TRBV5-1 to TRBJ2-7; D is perhaps TRBD1 (6 bases). The CDR3 covers 15 residues. Germline V gene data show CDR1 as SGHRS and CDR2 as YFSETQ. V lost 2 bases, J lost 6 bases, and 18 bases lay in between. The DNA for the CDR3 is TGCGCCAGCAGCTTTGGACAGTCAGGGCCCCGCGAGCAGTACTTC. It encodes CASSFGQSGPREQYF.

This chain links TRBV29-1 with TRBJ2-2; no firm D call. With 6 bases removed from V and 4 bases from J, the gap between germline ends came to 9 bases. The CDR3 loop spans 12 amino acids. The germline V gene encodes CDR1 SQVTM and CDR2 ANQGSEA. For the CDR3, the DNA is TGCAGCGTGGACCACAGCACCGGGGAGCTGTTTTTT. Its protein is CSVDHSTGELFF.

The count of this clone is one. This sequence joins TRBV27 and TRBJ1-5; D is unresolved. The germline V and J ends were trimmed by 2 bases and 0 bases, with 8 bases remaining between them. This CDR3 has 15 amino acids. The germline V gene encodes CDR1 MNHEY and CDR2 SMNVEV (reference sequence). CDR3 DNA sequence: TGTGCCAGCAGTTTAGGCAGTTATAGCAATCAGCCCCAGCATTTT. It translates to CASSLGSYSNQPQHF.

The rearrangement joins TRBV6-5 to TRBJ1-2; possibly TRBD1 for D (5 bases). This CDR3 has 15 amino acids. Germline V gives CDR1 MNHEY, CDR2 SVGAGI. V shed 6 bases and J shed 5 bases, with 19 bases lying between them. CDR3 residues: CASRPRDPGMYGYTF. DNA for the CDR3: TGTGCCAGCAGACCTCGGGACCCGGGGATGTATGGCTACACCTTC.

This clone appeared a single time. The chain combines TRBV19 with TRBJ1-6; no clear D. The germline CDR1 and CDR2 sequences are LNHDA and SQIVND (reference sequence). This CDR3 is built from 14 residues. V was cut by 3 bases and J by 7 bases, with 10 bases left in between. The CDR3 loop reads CASSMRTENSPLHF. Here the CDR3 DNA reads TGTGCCAGTAGTATGCGGACCGAAAATTCACCCCTCCACTTT.

J is TRBJ1-4 and V is TRBV11-2; D uncertain. CDR1 and CDR2 from the germline V gene are SGHAT and FQNNGV. Trimming stripped 5 bases from V and 0 bases from J, with 7 bases between. The CDR3 loop spans 14 amino acids. The CDR3 loop reads CASSPGTTNEKLFF. CDR3 sequence (DNA): TGTGCCAGCAGCCCGGGAACAACTAATGAAAAACTGTTTTTT.